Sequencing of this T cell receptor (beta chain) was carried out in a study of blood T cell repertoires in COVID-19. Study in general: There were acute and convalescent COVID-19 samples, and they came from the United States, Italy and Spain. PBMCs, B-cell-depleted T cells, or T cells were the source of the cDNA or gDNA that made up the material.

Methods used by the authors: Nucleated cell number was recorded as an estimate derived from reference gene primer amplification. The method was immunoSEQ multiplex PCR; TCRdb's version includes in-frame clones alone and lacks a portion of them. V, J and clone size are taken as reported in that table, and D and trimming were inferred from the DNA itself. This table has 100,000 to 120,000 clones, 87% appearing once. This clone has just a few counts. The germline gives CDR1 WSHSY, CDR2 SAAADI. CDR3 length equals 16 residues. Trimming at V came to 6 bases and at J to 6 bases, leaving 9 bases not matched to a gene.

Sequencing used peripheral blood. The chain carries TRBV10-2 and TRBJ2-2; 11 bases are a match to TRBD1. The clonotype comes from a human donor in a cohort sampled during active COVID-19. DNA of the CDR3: TGCGCCAGCAGCTCGGCCCGGGACAGGGGGGCCGGGGAGCTGTTTTTT. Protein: CASSSARDRGAGELFF.